The entry that follows covers one T cell receptor beta chain sequence. Its target is not known. Repertoires were generated with immunoSEQ multiplex PCR, while TCRdb's copy carries only in-frame clones and drops some. The sample comprises some 110,000 clones, roughly nine tenths of which are singletons, and 1.5% to 2% rests with the top ten. This sample was included in a study of cytomegalovirus exposure and HLA in healthy donors. Study overall: Both the 120 or so validation repertoires and the 600 to 700 first-cohort repertoires used the same platform, as reported by a later analysis. Study-wide results and limits: For most TCR sequences rarity was the rule, although some public TCRs occurred in many donors.

Germline-derived CDR1 and CDR2 are MNHNS and SASEGT. The CDR3 has 15 residues. With 2 bases removed from V and 6 bases from J, the gap between germline ends came to 11 bases. The clonotype was recovered from a woman aged 18-30 years in good health and CMV-seropositive. The gene calls are TRBV6-1 and TRBJ1-6; weak D call: TRBD1 (6 bases). The sample was PBMCs. The CDR3 is CASSEIEDSNSPLHF. The CDR3 nucleotides are TGTGCCAGCAGTGAAATTGAGGACAGTAATTCACCCCTCCACTTT.